This T cell receptor beta chain appears in the sequencing data of a study of blood T cell repertoires in COVID-19. The J segment lost 7 bases and the V segment lost 2 bases, leaving 7 bases of the junction unmatched. This CDR3 spans 15 amino acids. CDR1 MNHEY and CDR2 SVGEGT come from the germline V gene. At least ten counts were recorded for this clone. Per the study methods: Amplification from reference gene primers served as the basis for estimated nucleated cell counts. Generated by immunoSEQ multiplex PCR, the TCRdb table keeps only in-frame clones and is missing some. V and J calls and clone size are given by that table; D and trimming were obtained from the DNA. The sample shows around 100,000 clones, around 80% of them seen only once.

This sequence was found in a man between 65 and 85 years old with active or convalescent COVID-19. Sequencing was carried out using peripheral blood. This chain joins TRBV6-2 or TRBV6-3 and TRBJ1-5, with 8 bases lining up with TRBD1. CDR3 in amino acids: CASSYPGQGWQPQHF. CDR3 DNA: TGTGCCAGCAGTTACCCTGGACAGGGCTGGCAGCCCCAGCATTTT.